A single T cell receptor beta chain is shown here with its context. Its antigen is currently not known. Its ends do not fully match the called genes, so a read error is possible. This specimen belongs to a study of blood T cells in healthy people across ages (dated by TCRdb to between 2014 and 2016). Study-wide context: Template switching captured roughly one uniquely barcoded TCR beta cDNA molecule per two T cells in model experiments. Using deep sequencing normalized with unique cDNA molecular identifiers, the study measured how TCR beta repertoire diversity changes with age. Donors were grouped into four age groups: young (average 16 years), middle-aged (about 40), aged (around 66) and long-lived (around 80). To avoid experimental bias, donors of different ages were distributed randomly across sequencing lanes. Using the same blood draw, the study looked at two additional independent replicas of 1 million unique cDNA reads for two donors, one aged 18 to 30 and the other aged 80 or older.

On the study overall, not on this receptor specifically: Conclusive comparison of naive and antigen-experienced compartments was prevented by the profiling of bulk unsorted PBMCs. As age increased, observed TCR beta diversity per million T cells dropped in a roughly linear way, and a significant reduction was already evident by age 40. Compared with the aged group, the long-lived group had more naive CD4+ T cells, fewer expanded clones and increased TCR diversity, suggesting age selection. The percentage of naive T cells measured by flow cytometry correlated strongly with observed TCR beta diversity. Total diversity estimates from one million sequenced T cells were considered lower bounds and underestimates. Because donor CMV infection status was unknown, age-related changes in expanded clonotypes were potentially confounded.

Systemically healthy Caucasian individuals from Russia, 35 to 50 in total and aged about 6 to 100 years, were included as donors. Ten milliliters of peripheral blood were drawn from each donor into EDTA-treated Vacutainer tubes. Ficoll-Paque density-gradient centrifugation was used to isolate PBMCs, with at least 7 million per sample. Total RNA, at least 5 micrograms per sample, was extracted from PBMCs with Trizol reagent. The percentages of naive CD45RAhigh/CD27high T cells were determined by flow cytometry on a PBMC aliquot from every donor. Libraries were prepared through 5' RACE. TCRdb lists the instrument as Illumina HiSeq 2500. A second PCR of about 7 to 12 cycles was run with a J-beta primer mix and a sample-barcoded 5' primer. Each TCR beta cDNA molecule received a unique molecular identifier from a template-switch 5' adaptor carrying 12 random nucleotides. Each sample yielded at least 3 million CDR3-containing paired-end reads. The Mint cDNA synthesis kit, primed by a TRBC-specific oligonucleotide, was used to synthesize first-strand cDNA from all RNA. Following uracil-DNA glycosylase treatment, all cDNA underwent a first 18-cycle PCR with the universal primers M1SS and BC2_uni_R. The study's processing was this. For normalization, 1 million high-quality reads were randomly selected from each sample, with every read carrying a distinct molecular identifier. Instead of being binned into consensus sequences, reads that shared molecular identifiers were thrown out. MiTCR, run with a Q25 quality threshold and the strictest error-elimination algorithm, handled CDR3 identification, clonotype clustering and error correction. A nonparametric unseen species model using Euler transformation provided a lower-bound estimate of total TCR beta diversity. In TCRdb, the public reads were trimmed at Q25 with fastp and aligned with MiXCR, with productive beta chains retained. Each entry is one CDR3 protein sequence, shown with its most common DNA and genes. The V and J calls reflect TCRdb's pipeline rather than the authors' work. The table for this sample lists fewer than 1,000,000 distinct CDR3 sequences; about 46% of them were counted only once. The ten largest make up about a sixth of the sample.

From cysteine to phenylalanine, the CDR3 is 15 amino acids long. The retained sequence is limited to the CDR3, 45 bases, with the frame set at the first base. The CDR1 and CDR2 encoded by the germline V gene are SGDLS and YYNGEE. The sequence derives from an elderly man in good health. Sequenced input: blood. The chain was built from TRBV9 and TRBJ2-3; 7 central bases correspond to TRBD2. In nucleotides, the sequence is TGTGCCGGCAGCACGACTACGGGACTACTCAATACGCAGTATTTT. The resulting protein is CAGSTTTGLLNTQYF.